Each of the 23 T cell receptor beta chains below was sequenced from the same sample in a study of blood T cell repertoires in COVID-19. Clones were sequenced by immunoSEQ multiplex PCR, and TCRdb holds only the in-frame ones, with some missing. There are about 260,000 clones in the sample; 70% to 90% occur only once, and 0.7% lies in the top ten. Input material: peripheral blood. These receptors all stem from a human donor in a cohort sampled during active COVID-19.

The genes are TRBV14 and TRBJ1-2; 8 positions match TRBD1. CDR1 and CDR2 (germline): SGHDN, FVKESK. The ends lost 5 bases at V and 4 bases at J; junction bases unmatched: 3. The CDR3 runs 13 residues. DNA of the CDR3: TGTGCCAGCAGCGCAGGGGGCTCCTATGGCTACACCTTC. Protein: CASSAGGSYGYTF.

The CDR3 sequence: CASSLMGLADSYNEQFF. CDR3 DNA: TGTGCCAGCAGCTTAATGGGGCTAGCGGACTCCTACAATGAGCAGTTCTTC. This chain connects TRBV7-3 to TRBJ2-1; TRBD2 aligns across 7 bases. CDR1 SGHTA and CDR2 FQGTGA come from the germline V gene. This CDR3 spans 17 amino acids. The V segment lost 1 base and the J segment 0 bases; nucleotides outside the gene matches: 6. Based on the CDR3 plus reference TRBV7-3 and TRBJ2-1, the full variable domain is GAGVSQTPSNKVTEKGKYVELRCDPISGHTALYWYRQSLGQGPEFLIYFQGTGAADDSGLPNDRFFAVRPEGSVSTLKIQRTERGDSAVYLCASSLMGLADSYNEQFFGPGTRLTVL.

Here the CDR3 DNA reads TGCGCCAGCAGCTTGGATGATCTATTCTCCTACGAGCAGTACTTC. Translated: CASSLDDLFSYEQYF. The gene calls are TRBV5-1 and TRBJ2-7; D remains ambiguous. The length of the CDR3 is 15 residues. V dropped 0 bases and J dropped 0 bases, with 10 bases sitting between them. Germline V gene lookup returns CDR1 SGHRS and CDR2 YFSETQ.

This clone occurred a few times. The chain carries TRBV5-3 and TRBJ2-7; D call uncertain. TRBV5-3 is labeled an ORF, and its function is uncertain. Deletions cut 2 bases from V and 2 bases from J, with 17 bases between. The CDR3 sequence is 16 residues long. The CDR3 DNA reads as TGTGCCAGAAGCTTCAAACCCGAGCAGGCCGCCTACGAGCAGTACTTC. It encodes CARSFKPEQAAYEQYF.

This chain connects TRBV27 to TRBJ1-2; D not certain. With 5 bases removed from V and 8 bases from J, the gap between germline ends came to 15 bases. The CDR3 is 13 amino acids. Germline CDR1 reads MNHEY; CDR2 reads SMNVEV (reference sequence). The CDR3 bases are TGTGCCAGCAGTCGTGGACCAGCGGAAGGCTACACCTTC. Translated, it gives CASSRGPAEGYTF.

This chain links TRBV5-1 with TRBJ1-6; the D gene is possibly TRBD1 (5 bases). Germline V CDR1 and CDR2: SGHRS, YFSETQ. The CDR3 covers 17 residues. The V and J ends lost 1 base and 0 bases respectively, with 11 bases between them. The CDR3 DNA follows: TGCGCCAGCAGCTTGATGGGGGGAAGCTCCTATAATTCACCCCTCCACTTT. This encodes CASSLMGGSSYNSPLHF.

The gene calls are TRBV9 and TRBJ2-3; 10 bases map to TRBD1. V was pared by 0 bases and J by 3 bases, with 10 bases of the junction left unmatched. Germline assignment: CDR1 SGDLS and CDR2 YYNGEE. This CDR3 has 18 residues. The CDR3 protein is CASSVGGGGTGATDTQYF. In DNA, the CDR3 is TGTGCCAGCAGCGTAGGAGGCGGTGGGACAGGGGCAACAGATACGCAGTATTTT.

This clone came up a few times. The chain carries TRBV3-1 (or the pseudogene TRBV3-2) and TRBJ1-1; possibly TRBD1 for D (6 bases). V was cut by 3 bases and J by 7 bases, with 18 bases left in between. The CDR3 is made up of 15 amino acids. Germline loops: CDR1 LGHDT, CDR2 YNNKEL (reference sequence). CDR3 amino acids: CASSHSSGDEDEAFF. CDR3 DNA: TGTGCCAGCAGCCATAGCTCAGGGGATGAGGATGAAGCTTTCTTT.

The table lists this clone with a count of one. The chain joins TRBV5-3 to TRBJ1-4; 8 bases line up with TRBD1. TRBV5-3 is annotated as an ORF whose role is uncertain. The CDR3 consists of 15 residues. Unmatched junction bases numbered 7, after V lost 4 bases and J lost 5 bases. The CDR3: CARSLYQGANEKLFF. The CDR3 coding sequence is TGTGCCAGAAGCCTATACCAGGGGGCAAATGAAAAACTGTTTTTT.

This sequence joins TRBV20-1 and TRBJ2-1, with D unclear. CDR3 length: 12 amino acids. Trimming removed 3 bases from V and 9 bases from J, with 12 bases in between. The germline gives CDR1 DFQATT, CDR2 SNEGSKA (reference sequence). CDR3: CSASKLRPEQFF. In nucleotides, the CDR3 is TGCAGTGCTAGTAAACTCCGCCCTGAGCAGTTCTTC.

CDR3 DNA: TGTGCCAGCAGCAAAAAACAGGGGCTAGCGGGAGTCGTTACCTACGAGCAGTACTTC. It is translated as CASSKKQGLAGVVTYEQYF. The chain combines TRBV21-1 with TRBJ2-7; the table's D gene call, TRBD2, was not cross checked with the DNA. TRBV21-1 is listed as a pseudogene. The CDR3 has 19 residues.

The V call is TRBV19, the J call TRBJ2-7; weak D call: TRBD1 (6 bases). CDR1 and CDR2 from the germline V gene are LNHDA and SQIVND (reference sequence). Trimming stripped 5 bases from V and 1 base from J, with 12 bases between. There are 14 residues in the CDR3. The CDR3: CASSLGTSSYEQYF. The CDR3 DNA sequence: TGTGCCAGTAGTCTCGGGACATCATCCTACGAGCAGTACTTC.

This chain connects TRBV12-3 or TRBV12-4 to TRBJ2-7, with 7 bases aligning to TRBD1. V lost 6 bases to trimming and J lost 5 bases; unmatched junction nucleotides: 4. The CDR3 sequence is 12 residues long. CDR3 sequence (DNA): TGTGCCAGCAGCCCCGGACAGGACGAGCAGTACTTC. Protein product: CASSPGQDEQYF.

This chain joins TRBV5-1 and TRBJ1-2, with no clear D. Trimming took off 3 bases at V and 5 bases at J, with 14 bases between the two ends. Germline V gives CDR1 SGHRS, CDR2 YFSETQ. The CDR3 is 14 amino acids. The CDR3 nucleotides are TGCGCCAGCAGCTCTGAGGGCGCGGGTTATGGCTACACCTTC. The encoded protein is CASSSEGAGYGYTF.

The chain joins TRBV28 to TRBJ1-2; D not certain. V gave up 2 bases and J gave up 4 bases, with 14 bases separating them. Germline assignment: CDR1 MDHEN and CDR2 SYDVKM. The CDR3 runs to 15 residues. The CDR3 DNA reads TGTGCCAGCAGTTTAATACAGTATGAAGGCTATGGCTACACCTTC. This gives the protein CASSLIQYEGYGYTF.

DNA for the CDR3: TGTGCCAGCAGCTTGAGCGGGCCAACCTACGAGCAGTACTTC. Its translation is CASSLSGPTYEQYF. The V gene is TRBV5-4, the J gene TRBJ2-7, with D possibly matching TRBD2 (6 bases). The V gene lost 1 base and the J gene lost 2 bases, with 10 bases spanning the gap. Germline CDR1 reads SGHNT; CDR2 reads YYREEE (reference sequence). The CDR3 runs to 14 residues.

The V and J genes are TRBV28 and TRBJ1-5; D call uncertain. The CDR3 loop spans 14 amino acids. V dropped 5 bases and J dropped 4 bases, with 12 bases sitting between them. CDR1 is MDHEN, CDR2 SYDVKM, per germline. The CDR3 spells CASSLASGNQPQHF. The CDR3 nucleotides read TGTGCCAGCAGTCTGGCCTCAGGAAATCAGCCCCAGCATTTT.

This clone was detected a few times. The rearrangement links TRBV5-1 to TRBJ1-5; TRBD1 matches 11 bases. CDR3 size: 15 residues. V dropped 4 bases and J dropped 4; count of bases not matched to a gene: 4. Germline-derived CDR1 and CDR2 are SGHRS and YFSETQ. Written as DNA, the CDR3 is TGCGCCAGCAGCCCGGACAGGGGGCGAAATCAGCCCCAGCATTTT. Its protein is CASSPDRGRNQPQHF. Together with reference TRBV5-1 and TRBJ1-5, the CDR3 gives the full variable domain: KAGVTQTPRYLIKTRGQQVTLSCSPISGHRSVSWYQQTPGQGLQFLFEYFSETQRNKGNFPGRFSGRQFSNSRSEMNVSTLELGDSALYLCASSPDRGRNQPQHFGDGTRLSIL.

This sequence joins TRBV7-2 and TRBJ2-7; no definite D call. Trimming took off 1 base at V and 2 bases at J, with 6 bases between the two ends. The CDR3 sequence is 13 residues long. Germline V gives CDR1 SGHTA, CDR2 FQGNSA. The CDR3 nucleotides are TGTGCCAGCAGCTTAGTAAACACCTACGAGCAGTACTTC. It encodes CASSLVNTYEQYF.

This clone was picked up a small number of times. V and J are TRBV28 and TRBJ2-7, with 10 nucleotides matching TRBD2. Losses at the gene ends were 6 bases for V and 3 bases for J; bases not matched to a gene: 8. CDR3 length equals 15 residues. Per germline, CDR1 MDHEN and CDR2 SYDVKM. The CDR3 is CASRTPGLAHYEQYF. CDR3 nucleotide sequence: TGTGCCAGCAGAACCCCGGGACTAGCGCACTACGAGCAGTACTTC.

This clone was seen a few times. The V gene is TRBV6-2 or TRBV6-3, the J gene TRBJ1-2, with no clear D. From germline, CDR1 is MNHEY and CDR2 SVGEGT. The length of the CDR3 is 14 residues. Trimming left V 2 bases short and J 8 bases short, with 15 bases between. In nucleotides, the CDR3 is TGTGCCAGCAGTTACAGTAGGTCCTCCGGGGGCTACACCTTC. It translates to CASSYSRSSGGYTF.

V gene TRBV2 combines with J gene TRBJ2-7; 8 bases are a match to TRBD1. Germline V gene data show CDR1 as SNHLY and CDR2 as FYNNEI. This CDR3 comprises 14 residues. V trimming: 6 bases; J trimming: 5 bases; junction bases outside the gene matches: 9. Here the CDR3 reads CASRRDRQGHEQYF. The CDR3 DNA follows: TGTGCCAGCAGACGGGACAGGCAGGGACACGAGCAGTACTTC.

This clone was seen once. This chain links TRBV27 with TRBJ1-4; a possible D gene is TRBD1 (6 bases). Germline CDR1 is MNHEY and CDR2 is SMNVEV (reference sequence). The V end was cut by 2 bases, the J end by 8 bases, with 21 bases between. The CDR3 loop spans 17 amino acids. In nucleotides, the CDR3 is TGTGCCAGCAGTTTACTGGGGGCCTCCCTCCAAATCGAAAAACTGTTTTTT. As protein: CASSLLGASLQIEKLFF.